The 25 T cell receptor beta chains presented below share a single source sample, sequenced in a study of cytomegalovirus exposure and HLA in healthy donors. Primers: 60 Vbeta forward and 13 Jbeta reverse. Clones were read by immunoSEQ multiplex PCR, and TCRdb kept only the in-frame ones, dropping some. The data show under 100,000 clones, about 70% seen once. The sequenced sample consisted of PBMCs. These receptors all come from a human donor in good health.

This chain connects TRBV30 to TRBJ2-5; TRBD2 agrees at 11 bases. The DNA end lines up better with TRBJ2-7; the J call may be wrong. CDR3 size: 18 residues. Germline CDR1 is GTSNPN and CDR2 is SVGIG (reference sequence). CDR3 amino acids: CAWSPYPQGLAETYEQYF. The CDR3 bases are TGTGCCTGGAGTCCGTACCCCCAGGGACTAGCGGAGACCTACGAGCAGTACTTC.

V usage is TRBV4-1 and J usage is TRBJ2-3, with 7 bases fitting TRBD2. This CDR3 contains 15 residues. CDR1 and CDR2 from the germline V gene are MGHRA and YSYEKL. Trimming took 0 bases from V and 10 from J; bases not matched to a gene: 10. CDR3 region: CASSQDSSGAGSQYF. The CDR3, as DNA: TGCGCCAGCAGCCAAGATTCCAGCGGGGCCGGATCGCAGTATTTT.

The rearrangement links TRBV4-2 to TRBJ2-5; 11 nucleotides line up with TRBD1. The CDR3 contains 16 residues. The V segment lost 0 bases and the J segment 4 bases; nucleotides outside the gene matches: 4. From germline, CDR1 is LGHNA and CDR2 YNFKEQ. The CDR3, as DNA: TGTGCCAGCAGCCAAGAGGGACAGGGGGTGGGAGAGACCCAGTACTTC. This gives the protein CASSQEGQGVGETQYF.

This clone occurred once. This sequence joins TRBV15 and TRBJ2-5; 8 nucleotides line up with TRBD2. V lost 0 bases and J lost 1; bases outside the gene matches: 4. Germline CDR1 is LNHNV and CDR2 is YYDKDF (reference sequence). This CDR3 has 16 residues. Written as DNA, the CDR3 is TGTGCCACCAGCAGAGAGCGGGGGGCCACCCAAGAGACCCAGTACTTC. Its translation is CATSRERGATQETQYF.

CDR3 DNA sequence: TGTGCCAGTAGTATAGCTTTGGGGGCCTGCGAGCAGTACTTC. Translating it yields CASSIALGACEQYF. V usage is TRBV19 and J usage is TRBJ2-7, with D possibly TRBD1 on 6 matching bases. CDR1 is LNHDA and CDR2 is SQIVND in the germline V gene (reference sequence). The CDR3 length is 14 residues. V lost 1 base and J 6 bases, leaving 13 bases between the germline ends.

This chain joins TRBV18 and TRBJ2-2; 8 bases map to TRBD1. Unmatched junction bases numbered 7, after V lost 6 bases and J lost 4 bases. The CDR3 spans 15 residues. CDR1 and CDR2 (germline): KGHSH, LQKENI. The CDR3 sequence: CASSPGQGGTGELFF. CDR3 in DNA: TGTGCCAGCTCGCCCGGACAGGGCGGCACCGGGGAGCTGTTTTTT.

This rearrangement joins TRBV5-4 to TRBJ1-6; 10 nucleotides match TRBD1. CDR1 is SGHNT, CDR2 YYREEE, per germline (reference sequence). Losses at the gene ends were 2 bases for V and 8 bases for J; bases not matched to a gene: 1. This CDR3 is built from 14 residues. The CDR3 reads CASSFGTGDSPLHF. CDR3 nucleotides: TGTGCCAGCAGCTTTGGGACAGGGGATTCACCCCTCCACTTT.

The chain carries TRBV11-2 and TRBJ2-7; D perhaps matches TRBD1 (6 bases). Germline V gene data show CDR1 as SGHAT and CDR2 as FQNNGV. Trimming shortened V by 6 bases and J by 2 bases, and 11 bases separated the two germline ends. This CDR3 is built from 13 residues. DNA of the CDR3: TGTGCCAGCAGATTAACAGGGACCTACGAGCAGTACTTC. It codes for CASRLTGTYEQYF.

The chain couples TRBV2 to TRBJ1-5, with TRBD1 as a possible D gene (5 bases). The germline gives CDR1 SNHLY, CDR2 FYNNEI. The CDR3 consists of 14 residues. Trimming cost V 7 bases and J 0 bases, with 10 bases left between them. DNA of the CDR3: TGTGCCAGCACCGGGCAGGGTAGCAATCAGCCCCAGCATTTT. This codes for CASTGQGSNQPQHF. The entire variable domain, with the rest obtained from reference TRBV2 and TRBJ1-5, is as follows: EPEVTQTPSHQVTQMGQEVILRCVPISNHLYFYWYRQILGQKVEFLVSFYNNEISEKSEIFDDQFSVERPDGSNFTLKIRSTKLEDSAMYFCASTGQGSNQPQHFGDGTRLSIL.

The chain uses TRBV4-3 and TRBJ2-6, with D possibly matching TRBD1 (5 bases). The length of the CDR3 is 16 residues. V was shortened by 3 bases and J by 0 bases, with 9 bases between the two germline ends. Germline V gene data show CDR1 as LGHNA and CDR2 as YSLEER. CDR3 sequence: CASSHTDSSGANVLTF. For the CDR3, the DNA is TGCGCCAGCAGCCATACCGACAGCTCTGGGGCCAACGTCCTGACTTTC.

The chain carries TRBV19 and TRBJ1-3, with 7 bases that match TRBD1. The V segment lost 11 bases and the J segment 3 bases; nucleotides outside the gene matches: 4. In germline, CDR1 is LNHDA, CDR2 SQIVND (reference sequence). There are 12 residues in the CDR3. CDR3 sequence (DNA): TGTGCCGGGGGGACAGATGGAAACACCATATATTTT. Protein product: CAGGTDGNTIYF.

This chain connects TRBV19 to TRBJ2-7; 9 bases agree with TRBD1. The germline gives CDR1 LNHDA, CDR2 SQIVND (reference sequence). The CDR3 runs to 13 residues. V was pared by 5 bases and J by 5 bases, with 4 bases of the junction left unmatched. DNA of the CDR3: TGTGCCAGTAGTGCTTGGACAGGGGACGAGCAGTACTTC. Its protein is CASSAWTGDEQYF.

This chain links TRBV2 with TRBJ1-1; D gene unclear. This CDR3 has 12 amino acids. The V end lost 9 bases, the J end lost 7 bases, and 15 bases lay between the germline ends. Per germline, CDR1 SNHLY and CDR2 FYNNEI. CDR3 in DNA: TGTGCCAGTGAGGAACGGCTTCGTGAAGCTTTCTTT. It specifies CASEERLREAFF. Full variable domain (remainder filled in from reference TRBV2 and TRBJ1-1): EPEVTQTPSHQVTQMGQEVILRCVPISNHLYFYWYRQILGQKVEFLVSFYNNEISEKSEIFDDQFSVERPDGSNFTLKIRSTKLEDSAMYFCASEERLREAFFGQGTRLTVV.

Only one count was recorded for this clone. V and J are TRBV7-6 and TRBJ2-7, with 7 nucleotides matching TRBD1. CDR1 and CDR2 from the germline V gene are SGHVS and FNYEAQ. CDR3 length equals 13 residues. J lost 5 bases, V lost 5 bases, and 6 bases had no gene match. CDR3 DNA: TGTGCCAGCAGCACAGGGGAAGGAAACGAGCAGTACTTC. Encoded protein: CASSTGEGNEQYF. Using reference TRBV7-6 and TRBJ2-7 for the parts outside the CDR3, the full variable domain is GAGVSQSPRYKVTKRGQDVALRCDPISGHVSLYWYRQALGQGPEFLTYFNYEAQQDKSGLPNDRFSAERPEGSISTLTIQRTEQRDSAMYRCASSTGEGNEQYFGPGTRLTVT.

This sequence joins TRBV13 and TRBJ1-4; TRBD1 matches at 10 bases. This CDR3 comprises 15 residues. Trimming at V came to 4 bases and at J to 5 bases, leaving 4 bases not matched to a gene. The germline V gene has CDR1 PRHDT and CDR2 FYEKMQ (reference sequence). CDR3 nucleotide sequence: TGTGCCAGCAGCTCCCGGACAGGGGGAAATGAAAAACTGTTTTTT. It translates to CASSSRTGGNEKLFF.

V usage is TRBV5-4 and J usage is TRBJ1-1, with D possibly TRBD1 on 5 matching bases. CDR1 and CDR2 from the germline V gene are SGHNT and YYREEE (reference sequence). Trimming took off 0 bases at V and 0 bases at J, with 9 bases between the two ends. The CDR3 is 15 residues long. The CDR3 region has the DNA TGTGCCAGCAGCTTGGGGCAGGGATTGAACACTGAAGCTTTCTTT. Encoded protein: CASSLGQGLNTEAFF. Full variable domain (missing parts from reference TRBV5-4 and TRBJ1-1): ETGVTQSPTHLIKTRGQQVTLRCSSQSGHNTVSWYQQALGQGPQFIFQYYREEENGRGNFPPRFSGLQFPNYSSELNVNALELDDSALYLCASSLGQGLNTEAFFGQGTRLTVV.

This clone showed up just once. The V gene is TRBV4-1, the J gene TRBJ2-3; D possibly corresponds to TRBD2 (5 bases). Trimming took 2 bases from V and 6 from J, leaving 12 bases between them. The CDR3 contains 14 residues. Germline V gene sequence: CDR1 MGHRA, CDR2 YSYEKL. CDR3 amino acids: CASSQLQRGDTQYF. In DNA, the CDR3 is TGCGCCAGCAGCCAACTACAGCGAGGGGATACGCAGTATTTT.

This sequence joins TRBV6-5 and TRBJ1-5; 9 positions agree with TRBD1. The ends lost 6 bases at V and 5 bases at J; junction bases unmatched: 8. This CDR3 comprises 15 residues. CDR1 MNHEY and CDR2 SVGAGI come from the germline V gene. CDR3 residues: CASSEGQGRYQPQHF. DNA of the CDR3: TGTGCCAGCAGCGAGGGACAGGGACGGTATCAGCCCCAGCATTTT.

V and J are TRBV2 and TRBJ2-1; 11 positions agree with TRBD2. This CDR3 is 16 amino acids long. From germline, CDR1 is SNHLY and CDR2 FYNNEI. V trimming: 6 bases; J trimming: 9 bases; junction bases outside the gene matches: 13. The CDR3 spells CASRSISGGASGEQFF. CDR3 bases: TGTGCCAGCAGATCCATTAGCGGGGGGGCCTCGGGTGAGCAGTTCTTC.

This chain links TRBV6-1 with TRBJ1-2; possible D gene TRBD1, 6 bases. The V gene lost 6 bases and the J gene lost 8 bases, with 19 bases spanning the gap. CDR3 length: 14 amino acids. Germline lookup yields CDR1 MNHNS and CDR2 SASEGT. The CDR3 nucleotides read TGTGCCAGCAGCCTACTTTGGACAGAATCCGGCTACACCTTC. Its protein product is CASSLLWTESGYTF.

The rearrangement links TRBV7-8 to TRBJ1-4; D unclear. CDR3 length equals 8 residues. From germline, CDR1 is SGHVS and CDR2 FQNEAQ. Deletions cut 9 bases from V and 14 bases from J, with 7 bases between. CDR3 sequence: CARYLLFF. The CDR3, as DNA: TGTGCCAGGTATCTTCTGTTTTTT.

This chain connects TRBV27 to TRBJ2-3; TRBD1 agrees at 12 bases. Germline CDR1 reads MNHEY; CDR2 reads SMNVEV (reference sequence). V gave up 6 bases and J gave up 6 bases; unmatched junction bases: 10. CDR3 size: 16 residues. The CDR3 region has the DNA TGTGCCAGCAGGGAGCTCGGGACAGGGGGCATGGATACGCAGTATTTT. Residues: CASRELGTGGMDTQYF.

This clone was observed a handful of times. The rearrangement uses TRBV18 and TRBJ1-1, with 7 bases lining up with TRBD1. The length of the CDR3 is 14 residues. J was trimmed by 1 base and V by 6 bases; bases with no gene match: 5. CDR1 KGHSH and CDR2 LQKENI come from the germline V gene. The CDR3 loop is CASSYRGRNTEAFF. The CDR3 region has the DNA TGTGCCAGCTCGTACAGGGGTCGGAACACTGAAGCTTTCTTT.

The CDR3: CAWTGTGRDYGYTF. CDR3 coding DNA: TGTGCCTGGACTGGGACAGGGAGAGACTATGGCTACACCTTC. The chain has TRBV30 and TRBJ1-2, with 9 positions matching TRBD1. The CDR3 is 14 amino acids. The germline V gene encodes CDR1 GTSNPN and CDR2 SVGIG (reference sequence). V trimming: 4 bases; J trimming: 3 bases; junction bases outside the gene matches: 6.

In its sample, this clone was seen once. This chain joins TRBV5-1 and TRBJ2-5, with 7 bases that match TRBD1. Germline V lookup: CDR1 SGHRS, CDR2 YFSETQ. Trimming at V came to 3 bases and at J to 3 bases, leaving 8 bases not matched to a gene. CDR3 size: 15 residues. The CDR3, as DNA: TGCGCCAGCAGCTCTCTGACAGGGCTAGAAGAGACCCAGTACTTC. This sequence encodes CASSSLTGLEETQYF.